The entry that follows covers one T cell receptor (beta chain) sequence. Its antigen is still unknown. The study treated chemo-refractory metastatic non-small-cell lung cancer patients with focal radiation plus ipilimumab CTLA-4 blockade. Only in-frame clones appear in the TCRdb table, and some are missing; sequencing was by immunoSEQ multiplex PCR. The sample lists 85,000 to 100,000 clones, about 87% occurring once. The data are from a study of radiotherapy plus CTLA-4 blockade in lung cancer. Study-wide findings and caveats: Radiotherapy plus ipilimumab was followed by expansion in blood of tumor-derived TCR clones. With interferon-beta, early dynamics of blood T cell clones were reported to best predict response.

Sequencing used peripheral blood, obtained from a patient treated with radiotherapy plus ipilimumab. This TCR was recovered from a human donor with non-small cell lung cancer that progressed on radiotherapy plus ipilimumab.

CDR3: CASSYTDTQYF. The CDR3 DNA sequence: TGTGCCAGCAGCTACACAGATACGCAGTATTTT. This sequence joins TRBV2 and TRBJ2-3, with D unresolved. The CDR3 has 11 residues. Germline V lookup: CDR1 SNHLY, CDR2 FYNNEI. V was pared by 6 bases and J by 2 bases, with 3 bases between.